Each of the 29 T cell receptor beta chains below was sequenced from the same sample in a study of a mutant IDH1 vaccine in newly diagnosed glioma. Time point denoted: baseline, week 1 (first vaccination visit). The treatment here: pre-vaccination baseline after standard-of-care therapy. Generated by immunoSEQ multiplex PCR, the TCRdb table keeps only in-frame clones and is missing some. The sample has around 18,000 clones; nearly 97% are singletons. The source was peripheral blood mononuclear cells (PBMCs), collected from a glioma patient treated with radiotherapy, temozolomide or both. The receptors here all came from a young woman with glioma. Some clones in this sample may be carry-over from other donors' samples.

This clone came up once. The J gene is TRBJ2-2, the V gene TRBV19; possibly TRBD2 for D (5 bases). Germline CDR1 and CDR2: LNHDA and SQIVND (reference sequence). V lost 7 bases to trimming and J lost 0 bases, with 15 bases between them. CDR3 length: 16 amino acids. The CDR3 is CASMDSSKPNTGELFF. The CDR3 nucleotides read TGTGCCAGTATGGACTCCTCAAAACCGAACACCGGGGAGCTGTTTTTT. Using reference TRBV19 and TRBJ2-2 for the parts outside the CDR3, the full variable domain is DGGITQSPKYLFRKEGQNVTLSCEQNLNHDAMYWYRQDPGQGLRLIYYSQIVNDFQKGDIAEGYSVSREKKESFPLTVTSAQKNPTAFYLCASMDSSKPNTGELFFGEGSRLTVL.

The V call is TRBV4-1, the J call TRBJ1-1; D uncertain. The V gene lost 0 bases and the J gene lost 7 bases, with 9 bases spanning the gap. The CDR3 is 13 amino acids. Germline CDR1 and CDR2: MGHRA and YSYEKL. The CDR3 loop is CASSQEPTVEAFF. For the CDR3, the DNA is TGCGCCAGCAGCCAAGAGCCCACAGTTGAAGCTTTCTTT.

The chain combines TRBV27 with TRBJ2-1; D is undetermined. Per germline, CDR1 MNHEY and CDR2 SMNVEV (reference sequence). V lost 3 bases and J lost 7, with 7 bases in between. This CDR3 is built from 12 residues. The CDR3 sequence is CASSLWGNEQFF. CDR3 DNA sequence: TGTGCCAGCAGTTTGTGGGGAAATGAGCAGTTCTTC.

The chain uses TRBV7-4 and TRBJ1-5; the match to TRBD1 covers 9 bases. The V gene end was trimmed by 5 bases and the J gene end by 15 bases; junction bases not matched to a gene: 17. CDR1 and CDR2 from the germline V gene are SGHVT and SQSDAQ. This CDR3 is 15 amino acids long. The CDR3 coding sequence is TGTGCCAGCAGCCAGGCAACGGACAGGGGATATCTTCGGCATTTT. The encoded protein is CASSQATDRGYLRHF.

The V and J genes are TRBV25-1 and TRBJ2-2; TRBD2 aligns across 8 bases. Germline CDR1 reads MGHDK; CDR2 reads SYGVNS. The junction had 4 bases not matched to a gene; V was cut back by 4 bases and J by 6 bases. The CDR3 length is 14 residues. The CDR3 DNA reads TGTGCCAGCAGTGTACCGGGGGGGTCCGGGGAGCTGTTTTTT. Translation gives CASSVPGGSGELFF.

The CDR3 loop is CASSYPDRGFNEQFF. CDR3 DNA: TGTGCCAGCAGCTACCCGGACAGGGGGTTCAATGAGCAGTTCTTC. J is TRBJ2-1 and V is TRBV7-9; 10 bases are shared with TRBD1. This CDR3 has 15 residues. Germline V gene sequence: CDR1 SEHNR, CDR2 FQNEAQ (reference sequence). Germline trimming cut 4 bases from V and 6 bases from J; bases unmatched to any gene: 6.

The rearrangement joins TRBV4-2 to TRBJ1-5; possible D gene TRBD1, 6 bases. Between the trimmed V and J ends, which lost 1 base and 9 bases, there was a span of 13 bases. Germline CDR1 LGHNA, CDR2 YNFKEQ. The CDR3 sequence is 14 residues long. The CDR3 DNA is TGTGCCAGCAGCCAAGTCCGCAGGGGTCGGCCCCAGCATTTT. It is translated as CASSQVRRGRPQHF.

The chain combines TRBV11-3 with TRBJ2-7; TRBD1 aligns across 9 bases. The CDR3 is 14 amino acids. V trimming: 6 bases; J trimming: 2 bases; junction bases outside the gene matches: 5. CDR1 is SGHNT, CDR2 YENEEA, per germline. In nucleotides, the CDR3 is TGTGCCAGCAGTGTCGGGACAGGGACCTACGAGCAGTACTTC. As protein: CASSVGTGTYEQYF.

The rearrangement uses TRBV11-3 and TRBJ2-1; TRBD2 matches at 11 bases. Losses at the gene ends were 4 bases for V and 3 bases for J; bases not matched to a gene: 5. CDR3 size: 16 residues. Germline values: CDR1 SGHNT, CDR2 YENEEA. The CDR3 loop reads CASSSLTSGVYNEQFF. The DNA of the CDR3 is TGTGCCAGCAGCTCCCTGACTAGCGGGGTCTACAATGAGCAGTTCTTC.

The genes are TRBV5-1 and TRBJ2-7, with 12 bases fitting TRBD2. Trimming at V came to 0 bases and at J to 3 bases, leaving 10 bases not matched to a gene. CDR1 and CDR2 from the germline V gene are SGHRS and YFSETQ. The CDR3 runs 18 residues. The CDR3 protein is CASSLGRLAGVAVYEQYF. The CDR3 DNA follows: TGCGCCAGCAGCTTGGGCCGACTAGCGGGAGTAGCGGTCTACGAGCAGTACTTC.

This chain joins TRBV28 and TRBJ2-7; 8 bases align to TRBD2. V shed 5 bases and J 3 bases; nucleotides not matched to a gene: 6. This CDR3 is 14 amino acids long. Germline V CDR1 and CDR2: MDHEN, SYDVKM. The CDR3 nucleotides are TGTGCCAGCAGTCTCTCGGGGGGGATCTACGAGCAGTACTTC. It is translated as CASSLSGGIYEQYF. The full variable domain, rest sourced from reference TRBV28 and TRBJ2-7, is DVKVTQSSRYLVKRTGEKVFLECVQDMDHENMFWYRQDPGLGLRLIYFSYDVKMKEKGDIPEGYSVSREKKERFSLILESASTNQTSMYLCASSLSGGIYEQYFGPGTRLTVT.

V is TRBV28 and J is TRBJ1-4, with a possible D match to TRBD1 (6 bases). Germline V gene sequence: CDR1 MDHEN, CDR2 SYDVKM. The length of the CDR3 is 14 residues. Between the trimmed V and J ends, which lost 3 bases and 6 bases, there was a span of 11 bases. The CDR3 is CASSLVGAYEKLFF. The CDR3 DNA sequence: TGTGCCAGCAGTTTGGTGGGGGCGTATGAAAAACTGTTTTTT.

The V gene is TRBV28, the J gene TRBJ1-2, with TRBD1 identical over 7 bases. The trim removed 4 bases at V and 7 bases at J, leaving 12 bases unmatched. The CDR3 covers 15 residues. The germline CDR1 and CDR2 sequences are MDHEN and SYDVKM. CDR3: CASSYLGQVPGGYTF. CDR3 DNA sequence: TGTGCCAGCAGTTACCTCGGACAGGTCCCTGGTGGCTACACCTTC.

V gene TRBV4-3 combines with J gene TRBJ2-7, with 9 bases fitting TRBD1. The CDR3 length is 15 residues. Trimming at V came to 4 bases and at J to 5 bases, leaving 9 bases not matched to a gene. Germline lookup yields CDR1 LGHNA and CDR2 YSLEER. CDR3: CASSRGQGPRDEQYF. CDR3 DNA: TGCGCCAGCAGCCGAGGACAGGGGCCAAGAGACGAGCAGTACTTC.

This clone was detected only once. The genes are TRBV19 and TRBJ2-2, with a tentative D call TRBD2 (5 bases). This CDR3 is 16 amino acids long. The germline gives CDR1 LNHDA, CDR2 SQIVND (reference sequence). Trimming removed 5 bases at V and 0 bases at J, with 13 bases between. The CDR3 loop reads CASSSPGRTNTGELFF. CDR3 coding DNA: TGTGCCAGTAGTTCCCCGGGAAGAACGAACACCGGGGAGCTGTTTTTT.

The gene calls are TRBV7-2 and TRBJ1-1; 8 positions agree with TRBD1. The CDR3 covers 14 residues. Losses at the gene ends were 4 bases for V and 4 bases for J; bases not matched to a gene: 5. Looked up from germline, CDR1 is SGHTA and CDR2 is FQGNSA. This CDR3 reads CASSSVTGGTEAFF. The CDR3 DNA sequence: TGTGCCAGCAGCTCGGTCACAGGGGGCACTGAAGCTTTCTTT.

CDR3 bases: TGTGCCACTCGGAGGGCGGTGAACACCGGGGAGCTGTTTTTT. Amino acid sequence: CATRRAVNTGELFF. V is TRBV14 and J is TRBJ2-2; D may be TRBD2 (6 bases). The V gene lost 10 bases and the J gene lost 1 base, with 13 bases spanning the gap. CDR1 is SGHDN and CDR2 is FVKESK in the germline V gene. The CDR3 has 14 residues.

The table lists this clone with a count of one. The CDR3 DNA reads as TGTGCCAGCTCACCAGCGATCTATGAAGCTTTCTTT. As protein: CASSPAIYEAFF. V and J are TRBV18 and TRBJ1-1; D not certain. The CDR3 covers 12 residues. Trimming took 2 bases from V and 7 from J, leaving 8 bases between them. Germline CDR1 reads KGHSH; CDR2 reads LQKENI.

This chain links TRBV5-1 with TRBJ1-1; D is undetermined. The CDR3 consists of 14 residues. Trimming stripped 6 bases from V and 3 bases from J, with 15 bases between. CDR1 and CDR2 from the germline V gene are SGHRS and YFSETQ. Written as DNA, the CDR3 is TGCGCCAGCAAGTTATCTCGACTCTACACTGAAGCTTTCTTT. Its translation is CASKLSRLYTEAFF.

The chain has TRBV5-1 and TRBJ2-7; D may be TRBD2 (5 bases). Trimming removed 2 bases at V and 3 bases at J, with 9 bases between. The CDR3 length is 13 residues. The germline gives CDR1 SGHRS, CDR2 YFSETQ. In nucleotides, the CDR3 is TGCGCCAGCAGCTTCGCCCGGGACTACGAGCAGTACTTC. Protein: CASSFARDYEQYF.

This clone was detected once. The chain recombines TRBV29-1 with TRBJ2-2; 12 bases line up with TRBD2. V shed 6 bases, J shed 2 bases, and the junction held 10 bases outside the gene matches. There are 17 residues in the CDR3. Per germline, CDR1 SQVTM and CDR2 ANQGSEA. DNA for the CDR3: TGCAGCGTCTCGACTAGCGGGAGTACAACAAACACCGGGGAGCTGTTTTTT. Its protein product is CSVSTSGSTTNTGELFF.

The rearrangement links TRBV6-4 to TRBJ1-1; the D gene is possibly TRBD1 (5 bases). Germline CDR1 MRHNA, CDR2 SNTAGT. The CDR3 sequence is 13 residues long. V lost 6 bases and J lost 0, with 8 bases in between. CDR3 residues: CASSTQVNTEAFF. DNA of the CDR3: TGTGCCAGCAGCACACAGGTGAACACTGAAGCTTTCTTT.

The J gene is TRBJ2-2, the V gene TRBV30; TRBD2 matches 7 bases. In germline, CDR1 is GTSNPN, CDR2 SVGIG (reference sequence). The CDR3 runs to 14 residues. Germline trimming cut 1 base from V and 1 base from J; bases unmatched to any gene: 0. CDR3 nucleotide sequence: TGTGCCTGGAGTGGGGAGGGGAACACCGGGGAGCTGTTTTTT. Translation gives CAWSGEGNTGELFF.

CDR3 bases: TGTGCCAGCCTGGGGGCCCCCTTTTCTGCTTTCTTT. Protein: CASLGAPFSAFF. The chain is built from TRBV19 and TRBJ1-1, with TRBD1 as a possible D gene (6 bases). Trimming cost V 9 bases and J 11 bases, with 19 bases left between them. CDR1 is LNHDA, CDR2 SQIVND, per germline (reference sequence). This CDR3 region has 12 residues. The complete variable domain, with remaining parts taken from reference TRBV19 and TRBJ1-1, reads DGGITQSPKYLFRKEGQNVTLSCEQNLNHDAMYWYRQDPGQGLRLIYYSQIVNDFQKGDIAEGYSVSREKKESFPLTVTSAQKNPTAFYLCASLGAPFSAFFGQGTRLTVV.

The rearrangement links TRBV6-4 to TRBJ1-5; perhaps TRBD1 as D (6 bases). V was trimmed by 5 bases and J by 4 bases, leaving 24 bases between them. Germline V lookup: CDR1 MRHNA, CDR2 SNTAGT. The length of the CDR3 is 18 residues. This CDR3 is CASSIRATGADMNQPQHF. The CDR3 coding sequence is TGTGCCAGCAGTATTAGAGCGACAGGCGCCGATATGAATCAGCCCCAGCATTTT.

The chain uses TRBV10-3 and TRBJ2-5; D is possibly TRBD2 (6 bases). Between the trimmed V and J ends, which lost 1 base and 7 bases, there was a span of 7 bases. Germline CDR1 reads ENHRY; CDR2 reads SYGVKD. This CDR3 is built from 12 residues. The CDR3 DNA sequence: TGTGCCATCAGTGAGTACGGGAGGACCCAGTACTTC. The encoded protein is CAISEYGRTQYF.

The chain uses TRBV7-2 and TRBJ2-1, with D possibly TRBD2 on 6 matching bases. The CDR3 is 18 residues long. CDR1 is SGHTA and CDR2 is FQGNSA in the germline V gene. Trimming cost V 3 bases and J 10 bases, with 28 bases left between them. The CDR3 loop is CASSLMGPGLSFGGEQFF. CDR3 in DNA: TGTGCCAGCAGCTTGATGGGACCGGGCCTAAGTTTTGGGGGGGAGCAGTTCTTC.

This chain joins TRBV7-9 and TRBJ1-2, with D tentatively TRBD1 (5 bases). The CDR3 sequence is 13 residues long. V lost 5 bases, J lost 6 bases, and 13 bases lay in between. Germline lookup yields CDR1 SEHNR and CDR2 FQNEAQ (reference sequence). The CDR3 DNA is TGTGCCAGCAGCCCGCAGGGAGTTCATGGCTACACCTTC. Amino acids: CASSPQGVHGYTF.

V usage is TRBV28 and J usage is TRBJ2-2; TRBD1 agrees at 10 bases. Trimming cost V 7 bases and J 8 bases; bases outside gene matches: 10. Per germline, CDR1 MDHEN and CDR2 SYDVKM. CDR3 length: 15 amino acids. The CDR3 DNA follows: TGTGCCAGCACACTGGGGGACAGGGGCGCGGGGGAGCTGTTTTTT. Translating gives CASTLGDRGAGELFF. Combining the CDR3 with reference TRBV28 and TRBJ2-2 gives the whole variable domain DVKVTQSSRYLVKRTGEKVFLECVQDMDHENMFWYRQDPGLGLRLIYFSYDVKMKEKGDIPEGYSVSREKKERFSLILESASTNQTSMYLCASTLGDRGAGELFFGEGSRLTVL.